A selection of T cell receptor beta chains follows, all from one sample in a study of beta chain features in type 1 diabetes. Profiling relied on immunoSEQ multiplex PCR, and the TCRdb table lists in-frame clones only, not all of them. The sample shows approximately 250,000 clones, roughly 11% of them seen only once. Sequencing was carried out using naive CD4+ T cells from blood. Source of these receptors: a man aged 25 to 40 with type 1 diabetes. CDR3s include the opening cysteine and the closing phenylalanine or tryptophan. Fields, in order: D gene, clone size, J gene, V gene, CDR3 DNA, CDR3 protein. D genes are given only for firm matches. The size field is filled for only some rows; it gives once, few, many or a size class.

. | . | TRBJ2-3 | TRBV28 | TGTGCCAGCAGTCGACAGACCATAAGCACAGATACGCAGTATTTT | CASSRQTISTDTQYF
. | . | TRBJ1-6 | TRBV19 | TGTGCCAGCGGCGACAGTCCAAATTCACCCCTCCACTTT | CASGDSPNSPLHF
TRBD2 | few | TRBJ2-1 | TRBV11-2 | TGTGCCAGCAGCCTAGGGACTAGCGGGGGGCGATACAATGAGCAGTTCTTC | CASSLGTSGGRYNEQFF
. | few | TRBJ1-2 | TRBV27 | TGTGCCAGCAGTACCTCCGGGACTGCTAACTATGGCTACACCTTC | CASSTSGTANYGYTF
. | few | TRBJ1-6 | TRBV30 | TGTGCCTGGAGTGTGTGGACCGGGACTGGCTCCTATAATTCACCCCTCCACTTT | CAWSVWTGTGSYNSPLHF
. | . | TRBJ2-5 | TRBV11-1 | TGTGCCAGCAGCTTAACAACAGGGCTCGGAGAGACCCAGTACTTC | CASSLTTGLGETQYF
. | . | TRBJ2-1 | TRBV4-2 | TGTGCCAGCAGCCAAGTAACGGGGGGCCGGGGGAATGAGCAGTTCTTC | CASSQVTGGRGNEQFF
. | . | TRBJ2-5 | TRBV25-1 | TGTGCCAGCGCGAAGCAGGGCGGCCAAGAGACCCAGTACTTC | CASAKQGGQETQYF
. | many | TRBJ2-1 | TRBV21-1 | TGTGCCAGCAGCGAAGGTAGCGGCAATGAGCAGTTCTTC | CASSEGSGNEQFF
. | few | TRBJ2-7 | TRBV29-1 | TGCAGCGTTGAACTGGGCGTCTACGAGCAGTACTTC | CSVELGVYEQYF
TRBD1 | . | TRBJ1-2 | TRBV9 | TGTGCCAGCAGCCACGAAGACCCGGACAGGGGGTATGGCTACACCTTC | CASSHEDPDRGYGYTF
. | . | TRBJ2-3 | TRBV4-2 | TGTGCCAGCAGCTCGCTCCATGGAGGGCGCACAGATACGCAGTATTTT | CASSSLHGGRTDTQYF
. | . | TRBJ2-5 | TRBV6-1 | TGTGCCAGCGACTGGCAAGAGACCCAGTACTTC | CASDWQETQYF
TRBD1 | few | TRBJ2-5 | TRBV9 | TGTGCCAGCAGCGGAGGGACAGGGAGGGAGACCCAGTACTTC | CASSGGTGRETQYF
. | few | TRBJ2-7 | TRBV7-6 | TGTGCCAGCAGCCTCCGGGCAGGGGAGTCCTACGAGCAGTACTTC | CASSLRAGESYEQYF
TRBD2 | . | TRBJ2-3 | TRBV19 | TGTGCCAGTAGTCGAAGGTCGACTAGCGGCACAGATACGCAGTATTTT | CASSRRSTSGTDTQYF
. | . | TRBJ1-5 | TRBV5-1 | TGCGCCAGCAGCTTGGAAGGCAGGGCTAATCAGCCCCAGCATTTT | CASSLEGRANQPQHF
TRBD2 | . | TRBJ2-3 | TRBV2 | TGTGCCAGCAGTTTCACTAGCGCGCAAGGAGATACGCAGTATTTT | CASSFTSAQGDTQYF
. | . | TRBJ1-1 | TRBV10-3 | TGTGCCATCAGGAATGGGGGGGGAAACACTGAAGCTTTCTTT | CAIRNGGGNTEAFF
. | . | TRBJ2-6 | TRBV9 | TGTGCCAGCAGCGTAGGGGGAGCTGGGGCCAACGTCCTGACTTTC | CASSVGGAGANVLTF
TRBD2 | . | TRBJ2-7 | TRBV27 | TGTGCCAGCAGTCGGGGGGGTGTAGTCCCCTACGAGCAGTACTTC | CASSRGGVVPYEQYF
TRBD2 | few | TRBJ2-5 | TRBV18 | TGTGCCAGCTCACCACCCACTAGCGGGGGAGGCAAGACCCAGTACTTC | CASSPPTSGGGKTQYF
TRBD1 | . | TRBJ2-7 | TRBV5-1 | TGCGCCAGCAGCTTGGTAGAGACAGGGAAACGCGAGCAGTACTTC | CASSLVETGKREQYF
. | few | TRBJ2-3 | TRBV9 | TGTGCCAGCAGCGTAGAGGCGAGGGCAGATACGCAGTATTTT | CASSVEARADTQYF
. | few | TRBJ2-3 | TRBV4-2 | TGTGCCAGCCGCACAAGCACAGATACGCAGTATTTT | CASRTSTDTQYF